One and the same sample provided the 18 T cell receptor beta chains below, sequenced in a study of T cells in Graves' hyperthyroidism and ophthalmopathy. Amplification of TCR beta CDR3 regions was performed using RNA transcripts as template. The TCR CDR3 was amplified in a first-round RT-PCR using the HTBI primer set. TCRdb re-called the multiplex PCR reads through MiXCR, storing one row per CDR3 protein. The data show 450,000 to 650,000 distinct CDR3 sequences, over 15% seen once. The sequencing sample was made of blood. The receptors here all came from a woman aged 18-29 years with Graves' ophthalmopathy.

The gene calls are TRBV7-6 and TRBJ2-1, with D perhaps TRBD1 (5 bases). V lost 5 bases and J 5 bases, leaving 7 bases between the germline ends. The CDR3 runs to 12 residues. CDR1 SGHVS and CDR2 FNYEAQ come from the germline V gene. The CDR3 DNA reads TGTGCCAGCAGCCAGGGCAACAATGAGCAGTTCTTC. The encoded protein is CASSQGNNEQFF. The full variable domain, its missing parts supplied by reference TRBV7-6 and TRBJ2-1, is GAGVSQSPRYKVTKRGQDVALRCDPISGHVSLYWYRQALGQGPEFLTYFNYEAQQDKSGLPNDRFSAERPEGSISTLTIQRTEQRDSAMYRCASSQGNNEQFFGPGTRLTVL.

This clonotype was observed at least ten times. The CDR3 loop is CASSNLAGASTDTQYF. In nucleotides, the CDR3 is TGTGCCAGCAGTAATCTAGCGGGGGCCAGCACAGATACGCAGTATTTT. V gene TRBV27 combines with J gene TRBJ2-3; 10 bases agree with TRBD2. The V segment lost 5 bases and the J segment 0 bases; nucleotides outside the gene matches: 5. This CDR3 spans 16 amino acids. Germline CDR1 MNHEY, CDR2 SMNVEV (reference sequence).

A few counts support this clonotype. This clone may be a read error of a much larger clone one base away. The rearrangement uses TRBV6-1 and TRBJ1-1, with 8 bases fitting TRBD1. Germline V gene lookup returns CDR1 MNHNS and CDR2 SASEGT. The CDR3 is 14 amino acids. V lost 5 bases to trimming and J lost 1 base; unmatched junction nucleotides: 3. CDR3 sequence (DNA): TGTGCCAGCAGTAAACAGGGGGAGAACACTGAAGCTTTCTTT. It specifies CASSKQGENTEAFF.

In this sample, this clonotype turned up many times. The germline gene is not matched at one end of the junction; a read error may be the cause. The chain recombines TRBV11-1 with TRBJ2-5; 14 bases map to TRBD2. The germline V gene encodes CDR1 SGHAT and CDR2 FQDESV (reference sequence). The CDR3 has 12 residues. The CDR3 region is CASSSGTSGGHF. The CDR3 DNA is TGTGCCAGCAGCTCAGGGACTAGCGGGGGACACTTC.

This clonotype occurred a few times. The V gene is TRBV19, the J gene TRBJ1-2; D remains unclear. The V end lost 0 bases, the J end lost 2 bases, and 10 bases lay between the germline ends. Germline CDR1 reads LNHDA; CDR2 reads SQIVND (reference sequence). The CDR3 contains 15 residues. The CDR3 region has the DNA TGTGCCAGTAGTATAGATCAACGCGGCAACTATGGCTACACCTTC. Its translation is CASSIDQRGNYGYTF. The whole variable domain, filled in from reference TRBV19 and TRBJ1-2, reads DGGITQSPKYLFRKEGQNVTLSCEQNLNHDAMYWYRQDPGQGLRLIYYSQIVNDFQKGDIAEGYSVSREKKESFPLTVTSAQKNPTAFYLCASSIDQRGNYGYTFGSGTRLTVV.

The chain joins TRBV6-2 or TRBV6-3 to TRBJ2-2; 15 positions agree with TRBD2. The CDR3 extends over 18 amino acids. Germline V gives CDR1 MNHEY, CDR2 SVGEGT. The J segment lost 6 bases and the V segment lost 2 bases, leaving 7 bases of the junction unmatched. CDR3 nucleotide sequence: TGTGCCAGCAGTTACATCGGACTAGCGGGAGGGTCCCCCGGGGAGCTGTTTTTT. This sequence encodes CASSYIGLAGGSPGELFF.

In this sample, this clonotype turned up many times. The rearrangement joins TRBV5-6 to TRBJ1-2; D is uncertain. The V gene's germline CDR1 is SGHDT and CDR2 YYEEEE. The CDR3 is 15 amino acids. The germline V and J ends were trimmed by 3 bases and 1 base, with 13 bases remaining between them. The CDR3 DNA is TGTGCCAGCAGCTCCTGGAGAGGGATTAACTATGGCTACACCTTC. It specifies CASSSWRGINYGYTF.

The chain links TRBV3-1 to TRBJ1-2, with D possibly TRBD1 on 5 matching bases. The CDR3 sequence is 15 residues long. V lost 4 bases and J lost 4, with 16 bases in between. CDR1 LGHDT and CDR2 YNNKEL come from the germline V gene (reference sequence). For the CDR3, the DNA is TGTGCCAGCAGCCTGGGACGGTGGGCTTCCTATGGCTACACCTTC. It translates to CASSLGRWASYGYTF. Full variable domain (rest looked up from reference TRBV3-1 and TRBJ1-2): DTAVSQTPKYLVTQMGNDKSIKCEQNLGHDTMYWYKQDSKKFLKIMFSYNNKELIINETVPNRFSPKSPDKAHLNLHINSLELGDSAVYFCASSLGRWASYGYTFGSGTRLTVV.

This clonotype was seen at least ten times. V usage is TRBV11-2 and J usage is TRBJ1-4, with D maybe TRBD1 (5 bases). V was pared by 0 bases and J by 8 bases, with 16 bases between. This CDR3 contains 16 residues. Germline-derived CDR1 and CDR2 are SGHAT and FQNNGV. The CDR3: CASSLDDSPAREKLFF. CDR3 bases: TGTGCCAGCAGCTTAGACGACAGCCCAGCAAGGGAAAAACTGTTTTTT.

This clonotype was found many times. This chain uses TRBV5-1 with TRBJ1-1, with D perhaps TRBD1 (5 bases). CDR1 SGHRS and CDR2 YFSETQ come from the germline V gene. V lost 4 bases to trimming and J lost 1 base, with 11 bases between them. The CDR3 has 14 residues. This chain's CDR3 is CASSPMGGNTEAFF. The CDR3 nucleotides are TGCGCCAGCAGCCCAATGGGGGGGAACACTGAAGCTTTCTTT.

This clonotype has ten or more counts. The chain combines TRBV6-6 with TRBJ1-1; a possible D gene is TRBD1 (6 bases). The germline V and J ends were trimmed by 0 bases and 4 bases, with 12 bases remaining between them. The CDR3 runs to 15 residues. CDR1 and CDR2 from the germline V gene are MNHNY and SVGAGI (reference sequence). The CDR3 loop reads CASSYSGTGFTEAFF. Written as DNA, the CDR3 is TGTGCCAGCAGTTACTCCGGCACAGGGTTCACTGAAGCTTTCTTT.

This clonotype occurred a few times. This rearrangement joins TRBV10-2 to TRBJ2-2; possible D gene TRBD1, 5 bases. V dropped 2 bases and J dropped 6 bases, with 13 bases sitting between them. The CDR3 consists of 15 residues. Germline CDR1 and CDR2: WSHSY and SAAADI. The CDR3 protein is CASSETGPTPGELFF. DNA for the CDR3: TGCGCCAGCAGTGAGACAGGACCAACCCCCGGGGAGCTGTTTTTT.

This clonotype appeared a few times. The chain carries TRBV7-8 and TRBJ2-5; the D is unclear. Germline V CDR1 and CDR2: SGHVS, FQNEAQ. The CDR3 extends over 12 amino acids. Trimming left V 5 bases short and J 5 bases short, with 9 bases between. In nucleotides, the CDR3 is TGTGCCAGCAGCAGAAGATTGGAGACCCAGTACTTC. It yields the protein CASSRRLETQYF. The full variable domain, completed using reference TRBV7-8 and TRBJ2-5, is GAGVSQSPRYKVAKRGQDVALRCDPISGHVSLFWYQQALGQGPEFLTYFQNEAQLDKSGLPSDRFFAERPEGSVSTLKIQRTQQEDSAVYLCASSRRLETQYFGPGTRLLVL.

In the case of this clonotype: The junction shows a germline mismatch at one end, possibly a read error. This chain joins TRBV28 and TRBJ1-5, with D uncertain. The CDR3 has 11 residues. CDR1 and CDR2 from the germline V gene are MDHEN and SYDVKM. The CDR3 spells CANSNGLPQHF. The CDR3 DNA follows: TGTGCCAACAGTAACGGACTACCCCAGCATTTT.

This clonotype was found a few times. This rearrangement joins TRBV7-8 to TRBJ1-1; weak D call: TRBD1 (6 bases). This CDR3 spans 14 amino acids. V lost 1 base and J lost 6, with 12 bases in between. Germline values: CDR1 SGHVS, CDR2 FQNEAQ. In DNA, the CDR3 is TGTGCCAGCAGCTTAGACAGGGTTACAGCTGAAGCTTTCTTT. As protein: CASSLDRVTAEAFF.

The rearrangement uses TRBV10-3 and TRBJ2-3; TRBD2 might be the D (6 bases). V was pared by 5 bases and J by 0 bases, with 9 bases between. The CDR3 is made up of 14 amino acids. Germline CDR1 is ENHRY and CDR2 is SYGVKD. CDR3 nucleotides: TGTGCCATCAGTTTAGCGGAAAGCACAGATACGCAGTATTTT. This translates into CAISLAESTDTQYF.

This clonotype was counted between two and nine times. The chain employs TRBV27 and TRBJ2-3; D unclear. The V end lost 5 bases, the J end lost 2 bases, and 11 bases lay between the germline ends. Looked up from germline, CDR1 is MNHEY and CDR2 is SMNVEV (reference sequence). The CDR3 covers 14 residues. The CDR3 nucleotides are TGTGCCAGCAGTCTCGGAGACCCCACAGATACGCAGTATTTT. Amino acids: CASSLGDPTDTQYF.

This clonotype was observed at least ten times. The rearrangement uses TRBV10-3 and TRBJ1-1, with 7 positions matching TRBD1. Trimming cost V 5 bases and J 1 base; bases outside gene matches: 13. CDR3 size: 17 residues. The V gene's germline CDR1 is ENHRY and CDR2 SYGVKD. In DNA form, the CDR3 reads TGTGCCATCAGTCTCTTATGGTCCGGGACAGAGAACACTGAAGCTTTCTTT. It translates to CAISLLWSGTENTEAFF.